This TCR beta chain is drawn from a study of shared clonotypes between healthy human individuals. Study-wide results and limits: Represented diversity, genetic and exposure-history alike, was limited by few donors.

Note on this clone: As yet, its antigen is unknown.

An approximately 180 ng quantity of DNA, tens of thousands of T cell genomes, went into the sorted-subset replicate PCRs. This table comes from immunoSEQ multiplex PCR, and its TCRdb copy is limited to in-frame clones, with some not included. The sample consists of approximately 2,000,000 clones, approximately 90% of them appearing once. Germline CDR1 is MDHEN and CDR2 is SYDVKM. The CDR3 extends over 16 amino acids. Trimming at V came to 6 bases and at J to 8 bases, leaving 14 bases not matched to a gene. Material for sequencing was naive CD4+ T cells from PBMCs. Documented subset: CD45RA+ positively selected. The TCR was taken from a man between 18 and 35 years old in good health. Some clones in this sample may be carry-over from other donors' samples. V gene TRBV28 combines with J gene TRBJ2-1, with 9 positions matching TRBD2. CDR3 nucleotides: TGTGCCAGCAGCTCCTCCGGAGCGGGAGGAGTCCATGAGCAGTTCTTC. Translation gives CASSSSGAGGVHEQFF.